This T cell receptor beta chain derives from a study of identical twins. Study-level points and caveats: Conclusions were drawn cross-sectionally by statistical analysis, without following the same donors.

The CDR3 extends over 16 amino acids. Germline V lookup: CDR1 LGHNA, CDR2 YNFKEQ. As concerns this clonotype: Antigen specificity is unknown.

One entry per CDR3 protein results from TCRdb running MiXCR on the 5' RACE reads. The top ten hold approximately 0.29% of the sample, which has some 1,600,000 distinct CDR3 sequences, under 35% seen once. Every donor was a healthy Caucasian. V gene TRBV4-2 combines with J gene TRBJ2-7; D may be TRBD2 (7 bases). Gene TRBJ2-5 matches the end of the DNA better, so the J call may be wrong. Material: cord blood. The TCR was taken from a newborn girl in good health. As DNA, the CDR3 is TGTGCCAGCAGCCAAGAACGGGGGGCCCTGTCAGAGACCCAGTACTTC. Translating gives CASSQERGALSETQYF.